One and the same sample provided the 32 T cell receptor beta chains below, sequenced in a study of blood T cells in healthy people across ages. The authors ran a second PCR of roughly 6 to 12 cycles using a sample-barcoded 5' primer and a J-beta primer mix. In TCRdb, the 5' RACE reads were re-called with MiXCR into one record per CDR3 protein. The sample has about 830,000 distinct CDR3 sequences; approximately 65% are singletons. Sequences were obtained from blood. These receptors all come from a man younger than 45 in good health.

J is TRBJ1-2 and V is TRBV29-1, with a possible D match to TRBD1 (5 bases). CDR1 and CDR2 from the germline V gene are SQVTM and ANQGSEA. The CDR3 is 13 residues long. The V gene lost 0 bases and the J gene lost 8 bases, with 13 bases spanning the gap. The CDR3 DNA sequence: TGCAGCGTTGAAGATGTCAGGGATGGAGGCTACACCTTC. Encoded protein: CSVEDVRDGGYTF.

The chain couples TRBV27 to TRBJ2-4, with unresolved D. The J call may be faulty, since TRBJ2-7 better matches the DNA end. The CDR3 consists of 13 residues. CDR1 and CDR2 (germline): MNHEY, SMNVEV (reference sequence). The CDR3, as DNA: TGTGCCAGCAGCCTAAGGGCGGTGGACGAGCAGTACTTC. Encoded protein: CASSLRAVDEQYF.

This rearrangement joins TRBV7-2 to TRBJ1-1, with 8 bases fitting TRBD1. CDR1 is SGHTA, CDR2 FQGNSA, per germline. Trimming at V came to 1 base and at J to 4 bases, leaving 5 bases not matched to a gene. This CDR3 has 15 residues. CDR3 nucleotide sequence: TGTGCCAGCAGCTTAGAACCAGGGGGCAGCACTGAAGCTTTCTTT. Residues: CASSLEPGGSTEAFF.

The rearrangement uses TRBV6-1 and TRBJ1-2; D is unclear. This CDR3 has 14 residues. Germline CDR1 MNHNS, CDR2 SASEGT. Trimming removed 1 base at V and 4 bases at J, with 10 bases between. The CDR3 protein is CASSEGGNVYGYTF. The CDR3 coding sequence is TGTGCCAGCAGTGAAGGAGGCAATGTCTATGGCTACACCTTC.

The chain combines TRBV3-1 with TRBJ1-1; D is ambiguous. This CDR3 region has 13 residues. CDR1 is LGHDT and CDR2 is YNNKEL in the germline V gene (reference sequence). Trimming stripped 4 bases from V and 6 bases from J, with 12 bases between. The CDR3 spells CASSPSRESEAFF. CDR3 nucleotide sequence: TGTGCCAGCAGCCCCTCGAGGGAGTCTGAAGCTTTCTTT. Drawing the rest from reference TRBV3-1 and TRBJ1-1, the complete variable domain is DTAVSQTPKYLVTQMGNDKSIKCEQNLGHDTMYWYKQDSKKFLKIMFSYNNKELIINETVPNRFSPKSPDKAHLNLHINSLELGDSAVYFCASSPSRESEAFFGQGTRLTVV.

This clonotype appeared a few times. The gene calls are TRBV6-2 or TRBV6-3 and TRBJ1-4; 7 bases fit TRBD1. The CDR3 sequence is 14 residues long. V was pared by 7 bases and J by 7 bases, with 9 bases of the junction left unmatched. CDR1 is MNHEY, CDR2 SVGEGT, per germline. The DNA for the CDR3 is TGTGCCAGCACGGGGACAGCTGTATTTGAAAAACTGTTTTTT. Protein sequence: CASTGTAVFEKLFF.

This chain connects TRBV15 to TRBJ1-3; no clear D gene. The germline gives CDR1 LNHNV, CDR2 YYDKDF (reference sequence). The CDR3 has 15 residues. V was trimmed by 3 bases and J by 0 bases, leaving 9 bases between them. This chain's CDR3 is CATSSKESSGNTIYF. CDR3 bases: TGTGCCACCAGCAGCAAAGAGTCCTCTGGAAACACCATATATTTT.

The chain has TRBV7-2 and TRBJ2-1; D might be TRBD1 (6 bases). The CDR3 consists of 13 residues. V gave up 0 bases and J gave up 12 bases, with 12 bases separating them. From germline, CDR1 is SGHTA and CDR2 FQGNSA. CDR3 DNA: TGTGCCAGCAGCTTAGCCCGGGACAACCGGCAGTTCTTC. Translating gives CASSLARDNRQFF.

This clonotype was counted only a few times. The V and J genes are TRBV11-1 and TRBJ2-6; a weak D match, TRBD1 (6 bases). CDR3 length equals 17 residues. V lost 1 base to trimming and J lost 0 bases, with 10 bases between them. Looked up from germline, CDR1 is SGHAT and CDR2 is FQDESV (reference sequence). The CDR3 sequence: CASSLEDSYSGANVLTF. CDR3 nucleotides: TGTGCCAGCAGCTTAGAGGACAGTTACTCTGGGGCCAACGTCCTGACTTTC.

The J gene is TRBJ1-2, the V gene TRBV10-3; no clear D. Germline loops: CDR1 ENHRY, CDR2 SYGVKD. V was clipped by 3 bases and J by 10 bases, with 12 bases between them. The CDR3 sequence is 12 residues long. CDR3 coding DNA: TGTGCCATCAGTGAAACGGTCGATGACTACACCTTC. Encoded protein: CAISETVDDYTF.

The gene calls are TRBV9 and TRBJ2-1, with a tentative D call TRBD1 (6 bases). The germline V gene has CDR1 SGDLS and CDR2 YYNGEE. CDR3 length: 14 residues. Trimming took off 4 bases at V and 6 bases at J, with 14 bases between the two ends. CDR3 in amino acids: CASSPTGFPNEQFF. The DNA of the CDR3 is TGTGCCAGCAGCCCTACAGGGTTCCCCAATGAGCAGTTCTTC.

This CDR3 reads CASSRRDRAYEQYF. The CDR3 nucleotides read TGTGCCAGCAGCCGAAGGGACCGAGCCTACGAGCAGTACTTC. This chain connects TRBV12-3 or TRBV12-4 to TRBJ2-7, with D perhaps TRBD1 or TRBD2 (5 bases each). V gave up 6 bases and J gave up 2 bases, with 14 bases separating them. This CDR3 has 14 amino acids.

The chain is built from TRBV7-9 and TRBJ2-5; D is perhaps TRBD1 or TRBD2 (5 bases each). This CDR3 contains 11 residues. CDR1 and CDR2 from the germline V gene are SEHNR and FQNEAQ (reference sequence). The ends were cut back, 8 bases at V and 5 bases at J, with 9 bases in the middle. This CDR3 reads CASLEGETQYF. For the CDR3, the DNA is TGTGCCAGCTTAGAGGGGGAGACCCAGTACTTC.

The chain recombines TRBV9 with TRBJ2-3, with no clear D. From germline, CDR1 is SGDLS and CDR2 YYNGEE. The ends were cut back, 0 bases at V and 4 bases at J, with 9 bases in the middle. The length of the CDR3 is 14 residues. The CDR3 here is CASSVDARPDTQYF. The CDR3 region has the DNA TGTGCCAGCAGCGTAGACGCGAGGCCAGATACGCAGTATTTT. Full variable domain (outside the CDR3, taken from reference TRBV9 and TRBJ2-3): DSGVTQTPKHLITATGQRVTLRCSPRSGDLSVYWYQQSLDQGLQFLIQYYNGEERAKGNILERFSAQQFPDLHSELNLSSLELGDSALYFCASSVDARPDTQYFGPGTRLTVL.

The CDR3 here is CASGIDSYEQYF. DNA for the CDR3: TGTGCCAGCGGGATAGACAGTTACGAGCAGTACTTC. V and J are TRBV27 and TRBJ2-7, with D tentatively TRBD1 (5 bases). This CDR3 spans 12 amino acids. The germline CDR1 and CDR2 sequences are MNHEY and SMNVEV (reference sequence). Trimming took 8 bases from V and 4 from J, leaving 12 bases between them.

The J gene is TRBJ1-2, the V gene TRBV4-2, with D perhaps TRBD1 (5 bases). The germline gives CDR1 LGHNA, CDR2 YNFKEQ. This CDR3 contains 15 residues. Trimming took 1 base from V and 7 from J, leaving 16 bases between them. The DNA of the CDR3 is TGTGCCAGCAGCCAAGGAGGAGGGTCCGGGGGTGGCTACACCTTC. Translating it yields CASSQGGGSGGGYTF.

The chain recombines TRBV25-1 with TRBJ2-4; D uncertain. The CDR3 sequence is 14 residues long. V lost 7 bases to trimming and J lost 3 bases, with 13 bases between them. In germline, CDR1 is MGHDK, CDR2 SYGVNS. The CDR3 spells CASTPERVKNIQYF. DNA for the CDR3: TGTGCCAGCACGCCAGAAAGGGTCAAAAACATTCAGTACTTC.

V and J are TRBV27 and TRBJ2-7, with D possibly matching TRBD2 (6 bases). V was pared by 6 bases and J by 0 bases, with 21 bases between. The germline V gene encodes CDR1 MNHEY and CDR2 SMNVEV (reference sequence). CDR3 length: 17 residues. This CDR3 reads CASRISGTLMGSYEQYF. CDR3 DNA sequence: TGTGCCAGCAGAATTAGCGGCACCCTCATGGGCTCCTACGAGCAGTACTTC.

The chain couples TRBV6-2 or TRBV6-3 to TRBJ2-1; TRBD2 agrees at 8 bases. The V and J ends lost 6 bases and 4 bases, in that order; junction bases with no gene match: 5. The CDR3 covers 14 residues. The germline V gene has CDR1 MNHEY and CDR2 SVGEGT. The CDR3 sequence is CASRGLAEYNEQFF. CDR3 nucleotides: TGTGCCAGCAGAGGACTAGCTGAGTACAATGAGCAGTTCTTC.

The chain carries TRBV2 and TRBJ1-5; D might be TRBD1 (5 bases). Trimming took off 2 bases at V and 6 bases at J, with 14 bases between the two ends. This CDR3 is built from 15 residues. The germline CDR1 and CDR2 sequences are SNHLY and FYNNEI. The CDR3 sequence is CASSERGTVGQPQHF. The CDR3 DNA is TGTGCCAGCAGTGAACGAGGGACGGTAGGTCAGCCCCAGCATTTT.

The V call is TRBV11-2, the J call TRBJ2-6, with D perhaps matching TRBD2 (5 bases). The CDR3 is 18 residues long. Per germline, CDR1 SGHAT and CDR2 FQNNGV. The V end was cut by 3 bases, the J end by 0 bases, with 15 bases between. CDR3 in amino acids: CASSLIPGYYSGANVLTF. CDR3 bases: TGTGCCAGCAGCTTGATCCCGGGATATTACTCTGGGGCCAACGTCCTGACTTTC.

The chain couples TRBV6-2 or TRBV6-3 to TRBJ2-5; D unclear. The CDR3 totals 13 residues. The V gene's germline CDR1 is MNHEY and CDR2 SVGEGT. Trimming shortened V by 7 bases and J by 2 bases, and 11 bases separated the two germline ends. CDR3 loop: CASTLRIQETQYF. The CDR3 DNA sequence: TGTGCCAGCACCCTACGGATACAAGAGACCCAGTACTTC.

This CDR3 reads CASSQDWTSLRTDTQYF. In nucleotides, the CDR3 is TGCGCCAGCAGCCAAGACTGGACTAGCTTGAGGACAGATACGCAGTATTTT. The rearrangement links TRBV4-3 to TRBJ2-3; 8 nucleotides line up with TRBD2. With V trimmed by 0 bases and J by 3 bases, 8 bases remained unmatched. The germline gives CDR1 LGHNA, CDR2 YSLEER. The CDR3 loop spans 17 amino acids.

The table lists this clonotype with a few counts. This sequence joins TRBV7-2 and TRBJ1-2; a weak D match, TRBD1 (5 bases). The CDR3 runs 14 residues. Looked up from germline, CDR1 is SGHTA and CDR2 is FQGNSA. Trimming took 1 base from V and 2 from J, leaving 8 bases between them. The CDR3 nucleotides read TGTGCCAGCAGCTTAGATCGGGACAACTATGGCTACACCTTC. Translation gives CASSLDRDNYGYTF.

This clonotype showed up just once. The chain couples TRBV10-3 to TRBJ1-5; D perhaps matches TRBD1 (5 bases). CDR3 length: 15 amino acids. V was trimmed by 3 bases and J by 3 bases, leaving 12 bases between them. Per germline, CDR1 ENHRY and CDR2 SYGVKD. The DNA for the CDR3 is TGTGCCATCAGTGAAGGGGAGTCAGTCAATCAGCCCCAGCATTTT. It translates to CAISEGESVNQPQHF.

V usage is TRBV4-3 and J usage is TRBJ2-4; a possible D gene is TRBD2 (6 bases). The J call may be mistaken, given a closer DNA end match to TRBJ2-7. Germline V gene data show CDR1 as LGHNA and CDR2 as YSLEER. The CDR3 is 14 residues long. CDR3 loop: CASSPGTGTDEQYF. In DNA, the CDR3 is TGCGCCAGCAGCCCCGGGACTGGTACCGACGAGCAGTACTTC.

This clonotype was seen a handful of times. The rearrangement links TRBV7-2 to TRBJ2-3; 9 nucleotides agree with TRBD2. Trimming cost V 4 bases and J 7 bases; bases outside gene matches: 12. The germline gives CDR1 SGHTA, CDR2 FQGNSA. This CDR3 has 16 residues. CDR3 sequence reads: CASSSLPRGGLNTQYF. CDR3 DNA sequence: TGTGCCAGCAGCTCTCTGCCGCGGGGGGGCCTGAATACGCAGTATTTT.

The CDR3 loop reads CASSRQGWDEQFF. DNA for the CDR3: TGTGCCAGCAGCCGGCAGGGTTGGGATGAGCAGTTCTTC. V and J are TRBV3-1 and TRBJ2-1; a possible D gene is TRBD1 (5 bases). The CDR3 is 13 amino acids. CDR1 LGHDT and CDR2 YNNKEL come from the germline V gene (reference sequence). Trimming took 4 bases from V and 8 from J, leaving 12 bases between them.

As DNA, the CDR3 is TGTGCCAGCACCGAGGGTCTAGCGGGGGGCCAGGGAGATACGCAGTATTTT. Amino acid sequence: CASTEGLAGGQGDTQYF. The J gene is TRBJ2-3, the V gene TRBV2, with TRBD2 matching over 11 bases. The CDR3 has 17 amino acids. V trimming: 7 bases; J trimming: 5 bases; junction bases outside the gene matches: 14. Germline CDR1 reads SNHLY; CDR2 reads FYNNEI.

The sample holds a few counts of this clonotype. The gene calls are TRBV6-5 and TRBJ2-1, with TRBD2 matching 7 bases. CDR1 and CDR2 (germline): MNHEY, SVGAGI. The CDR3 spans 14 residues. V gave up 6 bases and J gave up 4 bases; unmatched junction bases: 6. CDR3 in DNA: TGTGCCAGCAGGGGGGGGACTTATTACAATGAGCAGTTCTTC. Translating gives CASRGGTYYNEQFF.

The chain combines TRBV20-1 with TRBJ2-1; 9 nucleotides agree with TRBD2. After removal of 8 bases from V and 7 bases from J, the junction contained 12 bases not matched to a gene. CDR1 is DFQATT, CDR2 SNEGSKA, per germline (reference sequence). The CDR3 extends over 14 amino acids. As DNA, the CDR3 is TGCAGTCGAAGAGGGGCGGGGGGGCCTAATGAGCAGTTCTTC. Amino acids: CSRRGAGGPNEQFF.

CDR3 nucleotides: TGTGCCAGCAGGGGTGGACACTCAAGTGGCTACACCTTC. It specifies CASRGGHSSGYTF. The rearrangement links TRBV12-3 or TRBV12-4 to TRBJ1-2, with D tentatively TRBD1 (5 bases). The CDR3 sequence is 13 residues long. V lost 6 bases and J 7 bases, leaving 15 bases between the germline ends.